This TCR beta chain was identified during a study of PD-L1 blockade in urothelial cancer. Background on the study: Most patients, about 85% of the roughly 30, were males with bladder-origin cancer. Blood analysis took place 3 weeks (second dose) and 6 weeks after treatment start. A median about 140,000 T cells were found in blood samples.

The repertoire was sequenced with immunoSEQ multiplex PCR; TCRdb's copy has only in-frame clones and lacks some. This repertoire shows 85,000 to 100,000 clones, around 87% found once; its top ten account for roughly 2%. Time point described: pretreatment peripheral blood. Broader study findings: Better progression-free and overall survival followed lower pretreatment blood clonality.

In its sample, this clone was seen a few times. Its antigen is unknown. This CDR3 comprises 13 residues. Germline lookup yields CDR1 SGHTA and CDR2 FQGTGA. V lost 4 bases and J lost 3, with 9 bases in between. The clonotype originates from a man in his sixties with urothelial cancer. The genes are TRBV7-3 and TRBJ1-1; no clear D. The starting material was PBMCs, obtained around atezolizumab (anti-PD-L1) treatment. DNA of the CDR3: TGTGCCAGCAGCTCTAGACGGTACACTGAAGCTTTCTTT. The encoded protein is CASSSRRYTEAFF.